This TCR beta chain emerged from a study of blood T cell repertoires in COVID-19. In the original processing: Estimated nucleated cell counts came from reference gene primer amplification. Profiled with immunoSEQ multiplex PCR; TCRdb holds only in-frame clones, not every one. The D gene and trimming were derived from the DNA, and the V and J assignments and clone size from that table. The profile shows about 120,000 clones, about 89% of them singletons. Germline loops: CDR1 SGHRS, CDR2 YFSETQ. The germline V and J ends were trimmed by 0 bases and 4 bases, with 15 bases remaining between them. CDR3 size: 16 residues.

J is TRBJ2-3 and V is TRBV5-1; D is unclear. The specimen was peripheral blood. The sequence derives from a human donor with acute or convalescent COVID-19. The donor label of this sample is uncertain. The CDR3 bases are TGCGCCAGCAGCTTGGGGAATAGCTTAGGCCCAGATACGCAGTATTTT. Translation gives CASSLGNSLGPDTQYF.